The clone carrying this T cell receptor beta chain has more than one count but fewer than ten. What it recognizes is unknown. TCRdb re-called the reads through MiXCR, storing one row per CDR3 protein. Among approximately 770,000 distinct CDR3 sequences listed, 25% to 30% were seen once. This sample was included in a study of T cell repertoires in cytomegalovirus infection. Germline-derived CDR1 and CDR2 are SEHNR and FQNEAQ (reference sequence). Trimming left V 4 bases short and J 4 bases short, with 14 bases between. CDR3 length: 14 residues. This clonotype was sampled from a human donor in good health (CMV status not recorded). Some clones in this sample may be carry-over from other donors' samples. This specimen was cultured CD8+ T cells from PBMCs, taken from culture after CMV antigen stimulation. V gene TRBV7-9 combines with J gene TRBJ2-7; D may be TRBD1 (6 bases). CDR3 nucleotide sequence: TGTGCCAGCAGCTCCTCCGAAGGGGGATACGAGCAGTACGTC. Residues: CASSSSEGGYEQYV.